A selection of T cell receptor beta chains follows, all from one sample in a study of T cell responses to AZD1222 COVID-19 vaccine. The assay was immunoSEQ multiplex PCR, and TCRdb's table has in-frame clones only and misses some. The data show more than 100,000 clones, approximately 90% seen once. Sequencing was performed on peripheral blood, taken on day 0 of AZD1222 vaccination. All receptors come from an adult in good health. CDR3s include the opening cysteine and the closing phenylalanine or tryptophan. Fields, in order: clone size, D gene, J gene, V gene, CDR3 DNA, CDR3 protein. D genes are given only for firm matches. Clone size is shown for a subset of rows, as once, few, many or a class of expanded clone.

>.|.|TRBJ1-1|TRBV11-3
TGTGCCAGCAGCCTACGCGAGAACACTGAAGCTTTCTTT
CASSLRENTEAFF
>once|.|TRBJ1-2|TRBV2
TGTGCCAGCACTCAGGATTATTTTAACTATGGCTACACCTTC
CASTQDYFNYGYTF
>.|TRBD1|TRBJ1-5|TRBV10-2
TGCGCCAGCAGCGACAGGGGAACTCAGCCCCAGCATTTT
CASSDRGTQPQHF
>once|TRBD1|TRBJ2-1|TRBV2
TGTGCCAGTGGGGGACAGTACAATGAGCAGTTCTTC
CASGGQYNEQFF
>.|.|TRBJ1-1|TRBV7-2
TGTGCCAGCAGCCCCGGTCTAACGAACACTGAAGCTTTCTTT
CASSPGLTNTEAFF
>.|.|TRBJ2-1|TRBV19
TGTGCCAGTAGAGGCGGGGCATCCTACAATGAGCAGTTCTTC
CASRGGASYNEQFF
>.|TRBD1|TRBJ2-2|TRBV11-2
TGTGCCAGCAGACTAGGGGGCAACACCGGGGAGCTGTTTTTT
CASRLGGNTGELFF
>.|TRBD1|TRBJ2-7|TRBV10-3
TGTGCCATCAGTGAGACGCCAGGGGGTACGGGCGAGCAGTACTTC
CAISETPGGTGEQYF
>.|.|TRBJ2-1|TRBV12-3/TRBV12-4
TGTGCCAGCAGTTTAGCCTACAATGAGCAGTTCTTC
CASSLAYNEQFF
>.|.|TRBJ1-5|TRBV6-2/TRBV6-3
TGTGCCAGCAGTTACGTGCAGGACAATAGCAATCAGCCCCAGCATTTT
CASSYVQDNSNQPQHF
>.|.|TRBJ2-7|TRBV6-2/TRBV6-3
TGTGCCAGCAGCCCAACCGGGGAGGCCTACGAGCAGTACTTC
CASSPTGEAYEQYF
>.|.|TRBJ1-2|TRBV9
TGTGCCAGCAGCCCCCTTTATGGGGTGGGCGGCTACACCTTC
CASSPLYGVGGYTF
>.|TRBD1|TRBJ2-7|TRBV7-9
TGTGCCAGCAGCCAGAGACAGGGGGCTTACGAGCAGTACTTC
CASSQRQGAYEQYF
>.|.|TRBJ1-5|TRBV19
TGTGCCAGTAACCCTAATCTAGGGAACAATCAGCCCCAGCATTTT
CASNPNLGNNQPQHF
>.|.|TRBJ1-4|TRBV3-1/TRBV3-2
TGTGCCAGCAGCCAAGGCTTTCTGGGTGAAAAACTGTTTTTT
CASSQGFLGEKLFF
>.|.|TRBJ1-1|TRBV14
TGTGCCAGCAGCCCCTGGGGGGGAACGGGGACTGAAGCTTTCTTT
CASSPWGGTGTEAFF
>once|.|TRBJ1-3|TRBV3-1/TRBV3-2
TGTGCCAGCAGCCAAGTATCACAGGGTGGAAACACCATATATTTT
CASSQVSQGGNTIYF
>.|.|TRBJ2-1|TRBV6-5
TGTGCCAGCAGTTTCACAGGGTATCCCAACAATGAGCAGTTCTTC
CASSFTGYPNNEQFF
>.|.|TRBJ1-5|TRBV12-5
TGTGCTAGCGAAGTTTGGCCCCAGCATTTT
CASEVWPQHF
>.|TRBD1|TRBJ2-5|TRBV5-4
TGTGCCAGCACCTTACAGGGGGCGGCAGAGACCCAGTACTTC
CASTLQGAAETQYF
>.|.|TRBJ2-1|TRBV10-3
TGTGCCATCAGTGGTAACAATGAGCAGTTCTTC
CAISGNNEQFF
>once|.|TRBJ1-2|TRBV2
TGTGCCAGCGGCGAAGGGAGTCCCTATGGCTACACCTTC
CASGEGSPYGYTF
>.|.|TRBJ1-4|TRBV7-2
TGTGCCAGCAGCACGCAATGGGGGGGGGAAAAACTGTTTTTT
CASSTQWGGEKLFF
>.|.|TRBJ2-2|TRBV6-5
TGTGCCAGCGTACAGGGGAGGTCCGGGGAGCTGTTTTTT
CASVQGRSGELFF
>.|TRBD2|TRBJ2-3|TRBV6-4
TGTGCCAGCAGTGACCACGCCAGCGGGGGAACCACAGATACGCAGTATTTT
CASSDHASGGTTDTQYF
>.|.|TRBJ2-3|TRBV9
TGTGCCAGCAGCGCACAGGTAGAGGGGCCTAATACGCAGTATTTT
CASSAQVEGPNTQYF
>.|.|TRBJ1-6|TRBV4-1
TGCGCCAGCAGCCAAGAAACGGGTTCACCCCTCCACTTT
CASSQETGSPLHF
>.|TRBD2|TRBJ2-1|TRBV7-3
TGTGCCAGCAGCTCTCTAGCGGGGGGGTACAATGAGCAGTTCTTC
CASSSLAGGYNEQFF
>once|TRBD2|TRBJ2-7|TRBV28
TGTGCCAGCAGTTCCCCGGCGGGAGTAAGGGGCTACGAGCAGTACTTC
CASSSPAGVRGYEQYF
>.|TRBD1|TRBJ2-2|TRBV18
TGTGCCAGCTCACTCGGGACAGCAATAACCGGGGAGCTGTTTTTT
CASSLGTAITGELFF
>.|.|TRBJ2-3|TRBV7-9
TGTGCCAGCAGCTTGCGGGGATGGGGCACAGATACGCAGTATTTT
CASSLRGWGTDTQYF
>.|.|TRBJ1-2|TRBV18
TGTGCCAGCTCACCCCCTGCTCAAGCTTATGGCTACACCTTC
CASSPPAQAYGYTF
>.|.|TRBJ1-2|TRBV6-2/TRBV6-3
TGTGCCAGCAGTGCGGTCGGCGTGGGGTCGTTTGGCTACACCTTC
CASSAVGVGSFGYTF
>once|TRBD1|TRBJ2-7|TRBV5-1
TGCGCCAGCAGGTCCACAGGGGGCGAGTACGAGCAGTACTTC
CASRSTGGEYEQYF
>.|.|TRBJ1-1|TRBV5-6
TGTGCCAGCAGGTGGGCTTCGAACACTGAAGCTTTCTTT
CASRWASNTEAFF
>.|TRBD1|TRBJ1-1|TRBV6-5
TGTGCCAGCAGTTTCATCGGACAGGGCACTGAAGCTTTCTTT
CASSFIGQGTEAFF
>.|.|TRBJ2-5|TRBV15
TGTGCCACCAGCAGAGATCCGGGGATCTCAGAGACCCAGTACTTC
CATSRDPGISETQYF
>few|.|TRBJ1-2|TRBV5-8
TGTGCCAGCTTACGTCGTCGGGGGGGCCCAGACTATGGCTACACCTTC
CASLRRRGGPDYGYTF
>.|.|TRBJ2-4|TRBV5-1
TGCGCCAGCAGCTTGGCCACTCAGCCGGGAAACATTCAGTACTTC
CASSLATQPGNIQYF
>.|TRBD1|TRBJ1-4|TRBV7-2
TGTGCCAGCAGTCCAAACCCGCCAGGGGGCTTGGCTAATGAAAAACTGTTTTTT
CASSPNPPGGLANEKLFF
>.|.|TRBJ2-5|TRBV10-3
TGTGCCATCAGTGATTCCCGCTCCGGGGAAGAGACCCAGTACTTC
CAISDSRSGEETQYF
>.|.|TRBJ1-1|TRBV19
TGTGCCAGCCGATCGGCAGCCGTGAACACTGAAGCTTTCTTT
CASRSAAVNTEAFF
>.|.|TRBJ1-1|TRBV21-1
TGTGCCAGCAGCAAAGAGGGAGGGTCCACTGAAGCTTTCTTT
CASSKEGGSTEAFF
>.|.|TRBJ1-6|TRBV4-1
TGCGCCGGGACGTCCGGGACATCTTACAGGTTGAGCTCCTATAATTCACCCCTCCACTTT
CAGTSGTSYRLSSYNSPLHF
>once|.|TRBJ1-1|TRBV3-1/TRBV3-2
TGTGCCAGCAGCCAAGGGGGGAATGCAGCTTTCTTT
CASSQGGNAAFF